The following is a T cell receptor beta chain sequence with its context. Its antigen is still unknown. The CDR3 consists of 17 residues. The J segment lost 8 bases and the V segment lost 3 bases, leaving 17 bases of the junction unmatched. CDR1 is SGHRS and CDR2 is YFSETQ in the germline V gene. These data come from a study of siplizumab effects on memory and regulatory T cells. Method: immunoSEQ multiplex PCR; TCRdb's copy keeps in-frame clones and lacks some. The sample shows tens of thousands of clones, 94% of them seen only once. General observations from the study: Siplizumab significantly decreased alloreactive sequences from unstimulated CD4+ memory cells. The mapping of alloreactive clones to unstimulated subsets covered only a minor fraction of them. There was no confirmation of the suppressive function of proliferating Tregs from siplizumab cultures.

The sequenced material came from non-Treg CD4+ T cells sorted from blood. V usage is TRBV5-1 and J usage is TRBJ2-1, with 7 bases identical to TRBD2. This receptor was identified in a human donor in good health. The DNA of the CDR3 is TGCGCCAGCAGCTCGGAGGTCTTGACTAGCCTTACCGATGAGCAGTTCTTC. Its translation is CASSSEVLTSLTDEQFF. The full variable domain, its missing parts supplied by reference TRBV5-1 and TRBJ2-1, is KAGVTQTPRYLIKTRGQQVTLSCSPISGHRSVSWYQQTPGQGLQFLFEYFSETQRNKGNFPGRFSGRQFSNSRSEMNVSTLELGDSALYLCASSSEVLTSLTDEQFFGPGTRLTVL.